The 3 T cell receptor beta chains below all came from one sample that was sequenced in a study of immune characterization of retroperitoneal liposarcoma. TCRdb re-analysed the PCR reads in MiXCR, keeping a single row per CDR3 protein. The table lists around 13,000 distinct CDR3 sequences, around 50% of them singletons. The sample was tumor tissue. The receptors were sampled from a female donor with retroperitoneal liposarcoma.

This rearrangement joins TRBV6-4 to TRBJ2-1, with 10 bases lining up with TRBD2. This CDR3 is 18 amino acids long. Germline-derived CDR1 and CDR2 are MRHNA and SNTAGT. Unmatched junction bases numbered 22, after V lost 7 bases and J lost 10 bases. In DNA, the CDR3 is TGTGCCAGCACTCGCCCATTTATAGCGGGAGGTCCTCCCTACGAGCAGTTCTTC. This sequence encodes CASTRPFIAGGPPYEQFF.

The chain is built from TRBV23-1 and TRBJ2-3; D might be TRBD1 (5 bases). TRBV23-1 is noted as an ORF with a role that remains uncertain. V lost 2 bases, J lost 2 bases, and 29 bases lay in between. This CDR3 is 21 amino acids long. The CDR3 DNA sequence: TGCGCCAGCAGTCAACAGGTTTGGTTGGCTAGAATAGGTGGGGCCACAGATACGCAGTATTTT. This encodes CASSQQVWLARIGGATDTQYF.

The chain recombines TRBV6-1 with TRBJ2-3; 9 bases are a match to TRBD2. CDR1 MNHNS and CDR2 SASEGT come from the germline V gene. V lost 6 bases and J lost 4; bases outside the gene matches: 8. The CDR3 runs to 15 residues. CDR3 sequence: CASRGLAKAADTQYF. CDR3 DNA sequence: TGTGCCAGCAGGGGACTAGCTAAAGCGGCAGATACGCAGTATTTT.